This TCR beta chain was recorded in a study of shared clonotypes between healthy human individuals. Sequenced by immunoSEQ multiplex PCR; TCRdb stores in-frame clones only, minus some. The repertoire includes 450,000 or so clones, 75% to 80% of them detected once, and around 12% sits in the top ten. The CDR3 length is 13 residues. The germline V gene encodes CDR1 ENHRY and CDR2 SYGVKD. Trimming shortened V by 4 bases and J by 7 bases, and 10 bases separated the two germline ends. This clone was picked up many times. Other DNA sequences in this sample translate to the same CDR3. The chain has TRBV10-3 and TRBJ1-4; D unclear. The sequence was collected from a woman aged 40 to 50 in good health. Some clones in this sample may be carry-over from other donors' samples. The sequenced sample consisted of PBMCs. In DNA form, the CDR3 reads TGTGCCATCAGTGCTGGGGAAGGTGAAAAACTGTTTTTT. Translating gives CAISAGEGEKLFF.